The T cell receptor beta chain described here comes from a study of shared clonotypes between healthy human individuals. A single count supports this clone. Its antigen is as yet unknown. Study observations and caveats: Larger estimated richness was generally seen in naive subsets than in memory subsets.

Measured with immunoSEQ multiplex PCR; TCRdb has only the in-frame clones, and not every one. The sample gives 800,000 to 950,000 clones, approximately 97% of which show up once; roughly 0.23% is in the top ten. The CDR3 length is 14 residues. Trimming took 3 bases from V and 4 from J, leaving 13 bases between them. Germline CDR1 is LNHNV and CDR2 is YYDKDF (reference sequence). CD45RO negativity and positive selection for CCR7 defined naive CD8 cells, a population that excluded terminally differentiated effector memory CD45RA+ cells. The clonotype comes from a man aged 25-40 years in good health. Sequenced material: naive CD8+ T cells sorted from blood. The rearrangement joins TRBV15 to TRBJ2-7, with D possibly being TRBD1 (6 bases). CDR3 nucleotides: TGTGCCACCAGCAGCGGACAGTACGGATACGAGCAGTACTTC. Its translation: CATSSGQYGYEQYF.